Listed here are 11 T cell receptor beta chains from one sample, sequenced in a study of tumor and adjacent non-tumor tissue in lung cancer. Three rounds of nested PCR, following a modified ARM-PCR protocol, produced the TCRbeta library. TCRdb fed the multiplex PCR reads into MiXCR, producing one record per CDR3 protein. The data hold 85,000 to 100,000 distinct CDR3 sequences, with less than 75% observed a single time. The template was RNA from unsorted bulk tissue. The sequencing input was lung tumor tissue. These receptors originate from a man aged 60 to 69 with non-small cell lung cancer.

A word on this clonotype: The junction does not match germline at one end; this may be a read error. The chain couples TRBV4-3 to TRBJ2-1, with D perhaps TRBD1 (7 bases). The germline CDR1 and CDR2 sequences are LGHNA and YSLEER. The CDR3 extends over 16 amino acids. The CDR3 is CTSSPGDSFSYSEQFF. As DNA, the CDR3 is TGCACCAGCAGCCCGGGGGACAGCTTCTCCTACAGTGAGCAGTTCTTC.

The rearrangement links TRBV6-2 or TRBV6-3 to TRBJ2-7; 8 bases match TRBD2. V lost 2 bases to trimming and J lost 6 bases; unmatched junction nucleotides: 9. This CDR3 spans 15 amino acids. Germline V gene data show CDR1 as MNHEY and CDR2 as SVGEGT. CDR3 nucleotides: TGTGCCAGCAGTTACCCCGGGACTAGGATCCCCGAGCAGTACTTC. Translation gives CASSYPGTRIPEQYF.

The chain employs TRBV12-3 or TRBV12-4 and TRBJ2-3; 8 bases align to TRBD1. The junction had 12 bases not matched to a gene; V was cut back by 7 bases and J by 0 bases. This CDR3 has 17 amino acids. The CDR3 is CASTTLPGTGSTDTQYF. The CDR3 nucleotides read TGTGCCAGCACCACCCTCCCCGGGACAGGCAGCACAGATACGCAGTATTTT.

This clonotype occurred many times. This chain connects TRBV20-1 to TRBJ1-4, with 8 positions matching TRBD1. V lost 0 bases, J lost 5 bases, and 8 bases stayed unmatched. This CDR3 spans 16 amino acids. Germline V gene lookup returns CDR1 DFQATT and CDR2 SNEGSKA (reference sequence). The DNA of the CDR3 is TGCAGTGCTAGAGATCCCGGACAGGGCAAAAATGAAAAACTGTTTTTT. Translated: CSARDPGQGKNEKLFF.

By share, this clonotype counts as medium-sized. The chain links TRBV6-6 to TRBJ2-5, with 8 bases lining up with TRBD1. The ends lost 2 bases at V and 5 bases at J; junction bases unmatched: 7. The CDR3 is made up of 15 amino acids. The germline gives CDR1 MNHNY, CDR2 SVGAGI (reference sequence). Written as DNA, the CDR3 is TGTGCCAGCAGTTACGGGACAGGACTCGGGGAGACCCAGTACTTC. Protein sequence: CASSYGTGLGETQYF.

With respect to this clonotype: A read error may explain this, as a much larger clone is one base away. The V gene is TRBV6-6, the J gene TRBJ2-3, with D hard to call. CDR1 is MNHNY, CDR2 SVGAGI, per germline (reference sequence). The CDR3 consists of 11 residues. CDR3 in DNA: TGTGCCAGCAGCCGTGGAGATAAGCAGTATTTT. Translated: CASSRGDKQYF.

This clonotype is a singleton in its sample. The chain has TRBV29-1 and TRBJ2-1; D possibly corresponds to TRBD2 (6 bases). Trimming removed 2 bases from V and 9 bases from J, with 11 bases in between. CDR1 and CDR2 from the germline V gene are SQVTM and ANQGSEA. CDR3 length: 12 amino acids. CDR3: CSVEPGGSEQFF. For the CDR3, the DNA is TGCAGCGTTGAACCAGGAGGGAGTGAGCAGTTCTTC.

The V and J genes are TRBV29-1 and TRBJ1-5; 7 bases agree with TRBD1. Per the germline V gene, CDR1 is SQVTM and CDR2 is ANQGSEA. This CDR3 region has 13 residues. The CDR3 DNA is TGCAACACTGGATCAGGGGGGGGTCAGCCCCAGCATTTT. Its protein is CNTGSGGGQPQHF.

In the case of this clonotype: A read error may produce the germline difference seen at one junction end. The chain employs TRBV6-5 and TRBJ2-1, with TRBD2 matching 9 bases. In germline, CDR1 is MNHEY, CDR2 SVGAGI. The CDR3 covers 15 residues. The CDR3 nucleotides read TGTGTCAGCAGTTACTCGTTAGCGGGAGCGAATGAGAAGTTCTTC. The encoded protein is CVSSYSLAGANEKFF.

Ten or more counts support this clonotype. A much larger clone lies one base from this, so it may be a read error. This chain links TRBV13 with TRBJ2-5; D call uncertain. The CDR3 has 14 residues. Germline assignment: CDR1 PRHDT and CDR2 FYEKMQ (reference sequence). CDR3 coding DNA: TGTGCCAACAGCCTCTTTACGACACGGGAGACCCAGTACTTC. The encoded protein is CANSLFTTRETQYF.

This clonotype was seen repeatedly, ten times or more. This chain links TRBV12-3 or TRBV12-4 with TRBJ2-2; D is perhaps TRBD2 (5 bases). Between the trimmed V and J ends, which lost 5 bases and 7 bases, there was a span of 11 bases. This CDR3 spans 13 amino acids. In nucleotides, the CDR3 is TGTGCCAGCAGTCCGCGGGTGAACGGGGAGCTGTTTTTT. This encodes CASSPRVNGELFF.